A single sample is the source of the 16 T cell receptor beta chains below, sequenced in a study of T cells in Graves' hyperthyroidism and ophthalmopathy. Authors of the study amplified TCR beta CDR3 regions from RNA transcripts. The study used the HTBI primer set for a first-round RT-PCR of the TCR CDR3. From the multiplex PCR reads, TCRdb called clonotypes with MiXCR, one entry per CDR3 protein. The data contain around 450,000 distinct CDR3 sequences, around 13% of them singletons. The source material was blood. The receptors come from a woman aged 18-29 years with Graves' hyperthyroidism.

This clonotype was recorded at least ten times. The chain carries TRBV20-1 and TRBJ1-4; no clear D. Per the germline V gene, CDR1 is DFQATT and CDR2 is SNEGSKA (reference sequence). Trimming stripped 2 bases from V and 10 bases from J, with 17 bases between. CDR3 length: 14 residues. The CDR3 bases are TGCAGTGCTAGAAACGAGGGTGGCCGGGGAAAACTGTTTTTT. This encodes CSARNEGGRGKLFF.

This clonotype was seen repeatedly, ten times or more. The chain joins TRBV27 to TRBJ2-7; perhaps TRBD1 as D (8 bases). From germline, CDR1 is MNHEY and CDR2 SMNVEV (reference sequence). The CDR3 length is 14 residues. The V and J ends lost 6 bases and 6 bases respectively, with 18 bases between them. CDR3 nucleotides: TGTGCCAGCAGGCCCACAGGGGGGGTCGGCGAGCAGTACTTC. Protein product: CASRPTGGVGEQYF.

This clonotype was recorded at least ten times. The chain recombines TRBV11-2 with TRBJ2-2; D gene unclear. Germline values: CDR1 SGHAT, CDR2 FQNNGV. This CDR3 comprises 12 residues. V lost 1 base to trimming and J lost 6 bases, with 3 bases between them. The CDR3 bases are TGTGCCAGCAGCTTAGGTGCCGGGGAGCTGTTTTTT. Translated: CASSLGAGELFF.

In its sample, this clonotype was seen a few times. The rearrangement joins TRBV29-1 to TRBJ2-7, with 7 nucleotides matching TRBD2. Germline loops: CDR1 SQVTM, CDR2 ANQGSEA. The CDR3 length is 12 residues. V trimming: 3 bases; J trimming: 2 bases; junction bases outside the gene matches: 1. The CDR3, as DNA: TGCAGCGTTGATGCGGGAGCCTACGAGCAGTACTTC. It specifies CSVDAGAYEQYF.

This clonotype was seen a handful of times. CDR3 nucleotide sequence: TGTGCCAGCAGCTTATTAAGGGGGGATACGCAGTATTTT. Translated: CASSLLRGDTQYF. This chain connects TRBV7-3 to TRBJ2-3; maybe TRBD1 (6 bases). CDR1 is SGHTA, CDR2 FQGTGA, per germline. The CDR3 has 13 residues. The V and J ends lost 2 bases and 6 bases respectively, with 9 bases between them. Based on the CDR3 plus reference TRBV7-3 and TRBJ2-3, the full variable domain is GAGVSQTPSNKVTEKGKYVELRCDPISGHTALYWYRQSLGQGPEFLIYFQGTGAADDSGLPNDRFFAVRPEGSVSTLKIQRTERGDSAVYLCASSLLRGDTQYFGPGTRLTVL.

This clonotype has at least ten counts. This sequence joins TRBV11-2 and TRBJ2-3; D is undetermined. The CDR3 loop spans 16 amino acids. V was pared by 2 bases and J by 2 bases, with 14 bases between. In germline, CDR1 is SGHAT, CDR2 FQNNGV. The CDR3 region is CASSLPFGRLTDTQYF. The CDR3 bases are TGTGCCAGCAGCTTACCCTTCGGCAGACTCACAGATACGCAGTATTTT.

There are many counts of this clonotype. The chain has TRBV11-2 and TRBJ2-7; 11 positions match TRBD2. Germline V lookup: CDR1 SGHAT, CDR2 FQNNGV. The CDR3 contains 14 residues. The V and J ends lost 5 bases and 4 bases, in that order; junction bases with no gene match: 4. CDR3 nucleotides: TGTGCCAGCAGCCACGGGACTAGCGGTTACGAGCAGTACTTC. Its protein product is CASSHGTSGYEQYF. Full variable domain (outside the CDR3, taken from reference TRBV11-2 and TRBJ2-7): EAGVAQSPRYKIIEKRQSVAFWCNPISGHATLYWYQQILGQGPKLLIQFQNNGVVDDSQLPKDRFSAERLKGVDSTLKIQPAKLEDSAVYLCASSHGTSGYEQYFGPGTRLTVT.

This clonotype appeared a few times. This sequence joins TRBV7-9 and TRBJ2-7, with 9 bases lining up with TRBD2. Germline assignment: CDR1 SEHNR and CDR2 FQNEAQ (reference sequence). This CDR3 contains 14 residues. Trimming took 8 bases from V and 2 from J; bases not matched to a gene: 7. Here the CDR3 DNA reads TGTGCCAGCCAAAATAGCGGGGGACCCTACGAGCAGTACTTC. This codes for CASQNSGGPYEQYF. The full variable domain, its missing parts supplied by reference TRBV7-9 and TRBJ2-7, is DTGVSQNPRHKITKRGQNVTFRCDPISEHNRLYWYRQTLGQGPEFLTYFQNEAQLEKSRLLSDRFSAERPKGSFSTLEIQRTEQGDSAMYLCASQNSGGPYEQYFGPGTRLTVT.

In this sample, this clonotype turned up a few times. The genes are TRBV20-1 and TRBJ1-6; 7 bases are a match to TRBD1. CDR1 is DFQATT and CDR2 is SNEGSKA in the germline V gene (reference sequence). The CDR3 is 14 residues long. The J segment lost 0 bases and the V segment lost 5 bases, leaving 1 base of the junction unmatched. CDR3 coding DNA: TGCAGTGCTGGGGACAGCTCCTATAATTCACCCCTCCACTTT. Its protein product is CSAGDSSYNSPLHF.

This clonotype has ten or more counts. The chain joins TRBV20-1 to TRBJ2-1; D assignment may be TRBD1 or TRBD2 (5 bases each). Trimming pared 1 base from V and 4 bases from J, leaving 17 bases between. Germline V CDR1 and CDR2: DFQATT, SNEGSKA (reference sequence). The CDR3 covers 16 residues. CDR3 protein: CSARVPGEGVYNEQFF. CDR3 nucleotide sequence: TGCAGTGCTAGAGTCCCCGGGGAAGGGGTTTACAATGAGCAGTTCTTC.

This clonotype has ten or more counts. The chain carries TRBV27 and TRBJ2-2; D unclear. The CDR3 contains 15 residues. Germline loops: CDR1 MNHEY, CDR2 SMNVEV (reference sequence). V gave up 2 bases and J gave up 4 bases, with 11 bases separating them. The CDR3, as DNA: TGTGCCAGCAGTTTAGACATACTTTTCACCGGGGAGCTGTTTTTT. This gives the protein CASSLDILFTGELFF.

This clonotype was recorded at least ten times. This chain links TRBV7-2 with TRBJ2-1; the D gene is possibly TRBD2 (5 bases). The CDR3 extends over 13 amino acids. Per the germline V gene, CDR1 is SGHTA and CDR2 is FQGNSA. V dropped 1 base and J dropped 9 bases, with 10 bases sitting between them. The DNA for the CDR3 is TGTGCCAGCAGCTTAGTGGACTCGGGTGAGCAGTTCTTC. Translation gives CASSLVDSGEQFF.

The CDR3 DNA reads as TGTGCCAGCACCAGGGACAGGGACGATGAGCAGTTCTTC. This codes for CASTRDRDDEQFF. V usage is TRBV7-3 and J usage is TRBJ2-1; 9 bases are shared with TRBD1. V lost 7 bases and J lost 8; bases outside the gene matches: 6. CDR1 and CDR2 (germline): SGHTA, FQGTGA. There are 13 residues in the CDR3.

This clonotype was picked up many times. This rearrangement joins TRBV28 to TRBJ2-5; a possible D gene is TRBD2 (5 bases). V lost 5 bases to trimming and J lost 1 base, with 14 bases between them. CDR1 is MDHEN, CDR2 SYDVKM, per germline. This CDR3 contains 15 residues. The CDR3 DNA reads as TGTGCCAGCAGTGAGCGGAGAAACTTCCAAGAGACCCAGTACTTC. Amino acids: CASSERRNFQETQYF.

This clonotype was counted ten times or more. J is TRBJ2-2 and V is TRBV12-3 or TRBV12-4, with TRBD2 identical over 7 bases. J gave up 4 bases and V 3 bases, and 5 bases lay outside the gene matches. The CDR3 is 15 residues long. As DNA, the CDR3 is TGTGCCAGCAGTTTGCGGGGGTCGGGCACCGGGGAGCTGTTTTTT. This gives the protein CASSLRGSGTGELFF.

This clonotype was counted many times. V gene TRBV6-1 combines with J gene TRBJ1-2; D ambiguous. Germline CDR1 and CDR2: MNHNS and SASEGT. V was trimmed by 6 bases and J by 3 bases, leaving 11 bases between them. There are 13 residues in the CDR3. The CDR3 here is CASSLRSDYGYTF. The CDR3 region has the DNA TGTGCCAGCAGCTTACGGTCAGACTATGGCTACACCTTC.